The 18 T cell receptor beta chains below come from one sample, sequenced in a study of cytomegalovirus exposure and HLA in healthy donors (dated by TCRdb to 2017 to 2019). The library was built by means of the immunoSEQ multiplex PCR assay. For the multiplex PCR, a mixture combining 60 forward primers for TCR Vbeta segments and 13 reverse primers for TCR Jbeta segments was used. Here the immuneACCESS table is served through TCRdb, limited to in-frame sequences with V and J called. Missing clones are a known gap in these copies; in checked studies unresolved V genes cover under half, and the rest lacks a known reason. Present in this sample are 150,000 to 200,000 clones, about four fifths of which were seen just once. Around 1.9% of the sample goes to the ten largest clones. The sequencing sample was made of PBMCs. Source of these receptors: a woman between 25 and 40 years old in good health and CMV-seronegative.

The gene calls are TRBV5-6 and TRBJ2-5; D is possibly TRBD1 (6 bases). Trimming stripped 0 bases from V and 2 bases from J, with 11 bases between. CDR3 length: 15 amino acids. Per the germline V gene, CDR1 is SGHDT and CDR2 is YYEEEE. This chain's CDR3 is CASSLVGTPQETQYF. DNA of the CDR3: TGTGCCAGCAGCTTGGTCGGGACACCACAAGAGACCCAGTACTTC.

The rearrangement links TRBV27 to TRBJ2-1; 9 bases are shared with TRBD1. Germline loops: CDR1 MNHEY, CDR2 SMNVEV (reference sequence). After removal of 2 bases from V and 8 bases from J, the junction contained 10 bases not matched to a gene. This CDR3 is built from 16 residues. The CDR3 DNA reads TGTGCCAGCAGTTTACTTCCGGGACAGGGATCTGATGAGCAGTTCTTC. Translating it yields CASSLLPGQGSDEQFF.

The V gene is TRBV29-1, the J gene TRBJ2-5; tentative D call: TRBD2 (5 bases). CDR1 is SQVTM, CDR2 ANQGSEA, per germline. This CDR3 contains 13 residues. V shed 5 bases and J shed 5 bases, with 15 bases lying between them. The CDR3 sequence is CSVRGRVKETQYF. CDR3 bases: TGCAGCGTTCGAGGGCGGGTGAAGGAGACCCAGTACTTC.

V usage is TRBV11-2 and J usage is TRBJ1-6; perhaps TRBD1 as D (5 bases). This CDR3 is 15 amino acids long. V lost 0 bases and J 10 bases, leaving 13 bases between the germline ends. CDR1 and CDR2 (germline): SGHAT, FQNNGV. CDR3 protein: CASSLDQGMGSPLHF. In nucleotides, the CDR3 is TGTGCCAGCAGCTTAGATCAGGGTATGGGATCACCCCTCCACTTT.

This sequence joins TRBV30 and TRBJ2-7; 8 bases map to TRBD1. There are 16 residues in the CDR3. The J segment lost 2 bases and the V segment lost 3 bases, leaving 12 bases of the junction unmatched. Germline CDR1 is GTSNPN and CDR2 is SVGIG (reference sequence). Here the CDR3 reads CAWRRPNRDRTYEQYF. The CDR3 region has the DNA TGTGCCTGGAGAAGGCCTAACCGGGACAGGACCTACGAGCAGTACTTC. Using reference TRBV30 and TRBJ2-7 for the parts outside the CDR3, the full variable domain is SQTIHQWPATLVQPVGSPLSLECTVEGTSNPNLYWYRQAAGRGLQLLFYSVGIGQISSEVPQNLSASRPQDRQFILSSKKLLLSDSGFYLCAWRRPNRDRTYEQYFGPGTRLTVT.

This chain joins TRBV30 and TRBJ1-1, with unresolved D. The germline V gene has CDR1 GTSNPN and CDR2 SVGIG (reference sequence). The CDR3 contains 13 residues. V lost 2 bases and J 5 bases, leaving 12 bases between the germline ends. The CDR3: CAWSWVSGTEAFF. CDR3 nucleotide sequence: TGTGCCTGGAGTTGGGTGTCGGGGACTGAAGCTTTCTTT.

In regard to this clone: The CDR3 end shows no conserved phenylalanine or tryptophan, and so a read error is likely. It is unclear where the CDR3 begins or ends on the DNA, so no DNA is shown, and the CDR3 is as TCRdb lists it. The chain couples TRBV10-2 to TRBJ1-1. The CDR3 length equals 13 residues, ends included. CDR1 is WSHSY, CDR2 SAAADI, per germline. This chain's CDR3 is CASSESGGGAPFV.

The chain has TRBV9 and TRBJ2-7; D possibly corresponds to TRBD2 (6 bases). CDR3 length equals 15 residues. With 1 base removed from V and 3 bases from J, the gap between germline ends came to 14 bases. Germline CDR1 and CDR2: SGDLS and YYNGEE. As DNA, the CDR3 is TGTGCCAGCAGCGTAAGTACTAGCCTAGTCTACGAGCAGTACTTC. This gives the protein CASSVSTSLVYEQYF.

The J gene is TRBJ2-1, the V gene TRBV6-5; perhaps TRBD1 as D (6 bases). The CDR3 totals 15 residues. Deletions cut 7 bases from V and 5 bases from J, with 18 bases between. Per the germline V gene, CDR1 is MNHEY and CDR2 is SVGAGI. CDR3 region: CASNLGTNVNNEQFF. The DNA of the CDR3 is TGTGCCAGCAACTTGGGGACAAATGTCAACAATGAGCAGTTCTTC.

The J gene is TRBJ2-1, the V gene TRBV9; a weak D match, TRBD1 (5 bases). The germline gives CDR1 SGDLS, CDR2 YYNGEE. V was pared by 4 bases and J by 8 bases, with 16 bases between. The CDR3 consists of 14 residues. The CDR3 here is CASSLAGNYDEQFF. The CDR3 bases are TGTGCCAGCAGCCTGGCAGGGAATTACGATGAGCAGTTCTTC.

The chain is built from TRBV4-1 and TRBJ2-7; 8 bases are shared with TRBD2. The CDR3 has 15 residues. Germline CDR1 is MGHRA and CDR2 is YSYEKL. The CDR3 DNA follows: TGCGGGAGCAGCCAAGAAGGACTAGCAGATTACGAGCAGTACTTC. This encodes CGSSQEGLADYEQYF.

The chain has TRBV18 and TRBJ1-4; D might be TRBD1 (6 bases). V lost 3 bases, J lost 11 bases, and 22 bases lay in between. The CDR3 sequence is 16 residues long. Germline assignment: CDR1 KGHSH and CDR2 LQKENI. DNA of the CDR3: TGTGCCAGCTCACCCTCGACAGGCGGTGCAAGTCGGAAACTGTTTTTT. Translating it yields CASSPSTGGASRKLFF.

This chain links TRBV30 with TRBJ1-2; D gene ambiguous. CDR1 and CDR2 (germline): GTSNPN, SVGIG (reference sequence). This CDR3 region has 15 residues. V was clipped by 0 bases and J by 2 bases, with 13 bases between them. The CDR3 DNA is TGTGCCTGGAGTGTCGGAGGGATTGGGAACTATGGCTACACCTTC. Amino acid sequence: CAWSVGGIGNYGYTF.

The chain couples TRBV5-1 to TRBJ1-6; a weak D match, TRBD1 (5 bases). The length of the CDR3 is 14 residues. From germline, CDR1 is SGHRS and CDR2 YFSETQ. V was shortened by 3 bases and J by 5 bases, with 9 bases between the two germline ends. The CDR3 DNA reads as TGCGCCAGCAGCTCTGACAGCAATAATTCACCCCTCCACTTT. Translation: CASSSDSNNSPLHF.

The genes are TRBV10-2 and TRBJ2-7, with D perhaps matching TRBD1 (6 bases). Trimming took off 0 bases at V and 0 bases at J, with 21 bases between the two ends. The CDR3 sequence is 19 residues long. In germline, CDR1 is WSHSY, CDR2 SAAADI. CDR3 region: CASSESEQGFFRASYEQYF. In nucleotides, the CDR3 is TGCGCCAGCAGTGAGTCGGAGCAGGGGTTTTTCCGCGCCTCCTACGAGCAGTACTTC.

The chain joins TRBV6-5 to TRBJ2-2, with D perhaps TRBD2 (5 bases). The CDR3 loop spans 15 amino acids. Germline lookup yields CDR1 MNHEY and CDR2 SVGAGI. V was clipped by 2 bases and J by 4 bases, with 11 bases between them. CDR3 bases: TGTGCCAGCAGTTACGCGTCAGAGGGCACCGGGGAGCTGTTTTTT. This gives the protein CASSYASEGTGELFF.

CDR3 DNA sequence: TGTGCCAGCCCTCGAGCGGACTCCCTACCCCTCAATGAGCAGTTCTTC. This sequence encodes CASPRADSLPLNEQFF. V is TRBV2 and J is TRBJ2-1, with a weak D call TRBD2 (5 bases). The CDR3 extends over 16 amino acids. V was pared by 8 bases and J by 6 bases, with 23 bases between. Per germline, CDR1 SNHLY and CDR2 FYNNEI.

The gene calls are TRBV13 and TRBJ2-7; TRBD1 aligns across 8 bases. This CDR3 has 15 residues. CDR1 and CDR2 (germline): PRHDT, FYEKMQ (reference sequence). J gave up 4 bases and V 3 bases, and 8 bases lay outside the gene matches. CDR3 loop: CASSFRDRTGYEQYF. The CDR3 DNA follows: TGTGCCAGCAGCTTCCGGGACAGGACCGGTTACGAGCAGTACTTC. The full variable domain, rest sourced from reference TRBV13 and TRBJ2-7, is AAGVIQSPRHLIKEKRETATLKCYPIPRHDTVYWYQQGPGQDPQFLISFYEKMQSDKGSIPDRFSAQQFSDYHSELNMSSLELGDSALYFCASSFRDRTGYEQYFGPGTRLTVT.